This T cell receptor (beta chain) was found in a study of brain T cells in children with intractable seizures (dated by TCRdb to about 2021). Notes on the research overall: A NanoString immunology panel was first used to screen resected brain tissue from more than 40 pediatric epilepsy surgery cases for immune gene transcripts. Among the approximately 12 selected surgery cases, pre-surgery blood was additionally sequenced for eight, leaving four cases with brain tissue only.

The immunoSEQ assay was used to generate TCR beta chain sequences from genomic DNA. The authors' pipeline ran thus. CDR3 sequences that did not begin with the conserved framework cysteine at position 104 were removed by hand. To get clonality, the normalized Shannon's Diversity Index was subtracted from one, giving values from 0 (maximal diversity) to 1 (oligoclonal). Chi-squared comparison-of-proportions tests assessed whether the same CDR3 differed in frequency between samples, such as brain versus blood. Public clonotypes were found through immuneACCESS searches, while the VDJdb browser was used to judge similarity to known antiviral clonotypes. TCRdb stores this immuneACCESS table with in-frame sequences only. Part of the clones is absent; in the studies checked, under half of the shortfall reflects unresolved V genes, and no reason is known for the rest. Clonal size and the V and J genes are those of that table, whereas D and trimming came from the DNA. This sample lists about 120,000 clones; under 95% were detected once. The biggest ten clones account for 3.5% to 4.5% of the sample.

General conclusions and limits of the study: Viral specificity was inferred solely from CDR3 sequence similarity, and the HCMV serostatus of the patients was not known. Sequencing depth differed between pre- and post-surgery blood, so clones missing from the pre-surgery sample may reflect undersampling.

On this clone: It lacks a known antigen. Per-base quality was not reported, and no clone a single base away is much larger than it.

This sample's time point label indicates: resected brain tissue, or blood drawn just prior to surgery. The surgery cases that showed the highest brain T cell transcript signatures were chosen for TCR beta chain sequencing of brain tissue, and of blood when it was available. Before surgery, the patients had been given at least one anti-epileptic drug. The TCR-sequenced patients were children whose drug-resistant epilepsy was caused by tuberous sclerosis complex, focal cortical dysplasia, Rasmussen encephalitis or hemimegalencephaly. The blood samples were collected right before the epilepsy surgery. The Monarch genomic DNA purification kit was used to extract bulk genomic DNA from unsorted brain tissue and from whole blood. According to the germline V gene, CDR1 reads SGHAT and CDR2 reads FQNNGV. V loses 6 bases at its end and J loses 7 bases; junction bases beyond the gene matches: 13. The CDR3 contains 15 residues, cysteine and phenylalanine counted. This entry keeps only the CDR3 DNA: 45 bases, framed from base 1.

The TCR comes from a boy under two years old with hemimegalencephaly and intractable seizures. The rearrangement combines TRBV11-2 with TRBJ1-2; a stretch of 8 junction bases matches TRBD1. The sample in question was peripheral blood, obtained at surgery. The nucleotides read TGTGCCAGCAGGGGGACCCAGGGACAGGAAGGTGGCTACACCTTC. This encodes CASRGTQGQEGGYTF.